This T cell receptor beta chain was identified in a study of cytomegalovirus exposure and HLA in healthy donors. The PCR employed 60 Vbeta primers together with 13 Jbeta primers. Profiling relied on immunoSEQ multiplex PCR, and the TCRdb table lists in-frame clones only, not all of them. In the table there are roughly 110,000 clones, around 77% of which are singletons. Study-level findings and limits: Donor immune exposure was known only as CMV serostatus. Earlier analysis yielded a pattern in which most TCR beta V segments were productive about 87% or about 30% of the time. Later analysis identified over 15,000 TCR beta sequences associated with HLA alleles, using a false discovery rate threshold of 0.05.

For this clone: Its antigen is not known.

This CDR3 is 15 amino acids long. The junction had 7 bases not matched to a gene; V was cut back by 5 bases and J by 4 bases. CDR1 is SGHTA and CDR2 is FQGNSA in the germline V gene. While unrecorded immune exposures were likely, the donors were nominally healthy when sampled. Sequenced material: PBMCs. The clonotype was recovered from a man between 18 and 35 years old in good health and CMV-seronegative. The rearrangement links TRBV7-2 to TRBJ1-2, with 10 bases identical to TRBD1. In DNA form, the CDR3 reads TGTGCCAGCAGCGGACAGGGGGGAACTAGCTATGGCTACACCTTC. It translates to CASSGQGGTSYGYTF.